This TCR beta chain came from a study of long-term antiretroviral therapy in people with HIV (dated by TCRdb to between 2021 and 2024). Regarding the complete study: The earliest samples were collected about a decade before the 2015 WHO recommendation for immediate ART, when ART was typically delayed until CD4 counts fell. This retrospective serial study examined whether starting ART and sustained HIV suppression were associated with changes in the composition and diversity of the TRB repertoire in peripheral blood. A total of 192 cryopreserved PBMC samples were contributed to the cohort by 30 adults with confirmed HIV infection, with samples collected serially over a mean of roughly six years (range 1-12). Among the 30 to 35 participants with HIV, eleven were female. No cross-contamination during QIAcube processing was seen in test extractions of a monoclonal T-cell line run alongside approximately 36 polyclonal samples. Overall results and qualifications from the work: Since PBMC availability was limited, sequencing covered only the TCR beta chain, with no alpha chain pairing. The samples span the years 2004 to 2017, and the ART regimens used may be less effective than current regimens. Starting ART was linked to a significant rise in TRB diversity, yet even with long-term ART the diversity remained significantly lower than in transplant donor controls. Expanded TRB clones identified before ART initiation dominated the repertoire across all time points, though the dominance fluctuated and decreased in many PLHIV after ART. Because pre-ART samples had limited cell numbers, profiling was done on unsorted PBMC rather than on sorted CD4+ and CD8+ T cells. Inferences about post-ART repertoire changes were limited because no data were available on ART adherence, viral resistance or therapy changes. Compared with controls, HIV repertoires had narrower CDR3 length ranges, and the network structure pointed to an antigen-experienced repertoire that shifted only slightly toward naive after ART.

To be included, a participant needed at least one PBMC sample from before ART initiation plus at least two post-ART samples. Every participant with HIV received treatment in the United States of America. Before DNA extraction, cryopreserved samples containing about 0.95-10 million PBMC were thawed and washed. At the time of the earliest PBMC sample, participants with HIV were aged between roughly 20 and 55 years. Per participant, PBMC samples came from 1-4 timepoints prior to ART initiation and 2-8 timepoints following ART initiation, for a median of 7 samples. For every participant, serial HIV viral load, CD4+ T-cell count, ART history and demographic data were obtained. Using a Qiagen kit on a QIAcube, genomic DNA was extracted from unsorted PBMC, with samples processed in batches of 12. CDR1 and CDR2 were assigned from the germline V gene as MNHEY and SVGAGI. For this chain, trimming is 5 bases at the V end and 4 bases at the J end, and the number of junction bases without a gene match is 9. The CDR3 spans 15 residues, from the cysteine through the phenylalanine. Only the CDR3 DNA is retained, 45 bases long and in frame from the first base.

On this clone: It has no known antigen specificity. No base-level quality is on record; no much larger clone is a single base apart.

Sequencing of the TRB variable region was done with the immunoSEQ hsTCRB v3.0 assay at survey level resolution. The targeted TRB sequencing depth was roughly 40,000-50,000 T-cell genomes per sample. TRB libraries were pooled and sequenced on an Illumina MiSeq using a v3 150-cycle kit. In the source study's methods: Analysis of repertoires was carried out in R inside a reproducible Nextflow workflow spanning QC, data transformation and analysis. LymphoSeq2, an R package for AIRR-Seq data exploration, was used to implement custom analyses. A few samples that produced fewer than 5000 total TRB sequences were removed, so approximately 170 HIV repertoires were analyzed. Among the roughly 180 retained HIV repertoires, 55 to 65 were collected before ART initiation and 129 after ART initiation. Each repertoire was downsampled to 5000 TRB nucleotide sequences, and summary statistics were averaged across 100 downsampling iterations. Only TRB sequences with CDR3 regions of at least seven amino acids were retained for analysis. A Shannon entropy-derived clonality score and the Gini coefficient were used to measure diversity. In the repertoire networks, any two of the top 5000 CDR3 amino acid sequences were connected whenever the two sequences differed by an edit distance of one. For TRB CDR3 amino acid sequences, GLIPH2 was used to predict antigen specificity groups and MHC restriction. To flag known associations with CMV, EBV, HIV or tissue antigens, CDR3 amino acid sequences were compared against VDJdb and McPAS-TCR. Pre-ART, post-ART and control groups were compared with Wilcoxon signed-rank tests and Holm-Bonferroni correction. Entries here come from immuneACCESS through TCRdb and include only in-frame sequences with V and J called. Some clones fail to appear in such tables; in the studies checked, an unresolved V gene covers under half of the shortfall, and the cause of the remainder is unknown. V and J calls and clone size are given by that table; D and trimming were obtained from the DNA. Counted in this sample were 13,000 or so clones; 80% of them appeared once. The ten top clones hold about 12% of the sample.

This TCR was recovered from a man aged 35 to 55 with HIV. The specimen was unsorted PBMCs, collected 3.2 years before starting antiretroviral therapy. The chain joins TRBV6-5 to TRBJ2-7; TRBD1 matches 9 bases in the middle. The nucleotide sequence reads as follows: TGTGCCAGCAGTACCCCCGGGACAGGGTCTTACGAGCAGTACTTC. Its protein reads: CASSTPGTGSYEQYF.